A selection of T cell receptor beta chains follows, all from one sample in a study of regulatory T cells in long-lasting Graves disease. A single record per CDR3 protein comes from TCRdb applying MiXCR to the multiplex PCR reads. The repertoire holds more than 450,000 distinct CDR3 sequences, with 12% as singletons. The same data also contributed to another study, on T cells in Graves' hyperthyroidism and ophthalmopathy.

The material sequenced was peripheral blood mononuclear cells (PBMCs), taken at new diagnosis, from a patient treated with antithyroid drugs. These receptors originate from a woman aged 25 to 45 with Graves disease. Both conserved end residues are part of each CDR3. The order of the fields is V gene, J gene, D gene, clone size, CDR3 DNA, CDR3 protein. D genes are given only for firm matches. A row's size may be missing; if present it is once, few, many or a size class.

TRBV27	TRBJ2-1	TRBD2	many	TGTGCCAGCGCCTCGGGACTAGCGGGAGCCTCCTACAATGAGCAGTTCTTC	CASASGLAGASYNEQFF
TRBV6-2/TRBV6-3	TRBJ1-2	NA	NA	TGTGCCAGCAGTTTCCCGTCCCAGGGGGGCTACACCTTC	CASSFPSQGGYTF
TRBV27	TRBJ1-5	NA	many	TGTGCCAGCAGTCGGGAGGGCTTTGGGGGCAATCAGCCCCAGCATTTT	CASSREGFGGNQPQHF
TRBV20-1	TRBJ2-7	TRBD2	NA	TGCAGTGCTGCGACTAGCGGGAGTTCGTACGAGCAGTACTTC	CSAATSGSSYEQYF
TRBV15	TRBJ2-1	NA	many	TGTGCCACCAGCAGAGGAACAGGGATCCCACACAATGAGCAGTTCTTC	CATSRGTGIPHNEQFF
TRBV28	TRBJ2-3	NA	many	TGTGCCAGCAGTTTCTTGCGGGCTCCCACAGATACGCAGTATTTT	CASSFLRAPTDTQYF
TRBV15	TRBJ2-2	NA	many	TGTGCCACCAGCAGGGGGGGAGAGACCGGGGAGCTGTTTTTT	CATSRGGETGELFF
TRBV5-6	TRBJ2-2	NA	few	TGTGCCAGCAGCTTTCTCGGGATCCAGACCGGGGAGCTGTTTTTT	CASSFLGIQTGELFF
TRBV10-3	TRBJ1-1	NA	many	TGTGCCATCAGCCCCGGACCTTCCCAGGGTTCCCCCGAAGCTTTCTTT	CAISPGPSQGSPEAFF
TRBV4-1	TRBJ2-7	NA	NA	TGCGCCAGCAGCCAAGTCCCTGACTATTACGAGCAGTACTTC	CASSQVPDYYEQYF
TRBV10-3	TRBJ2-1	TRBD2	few	TGTGCCATCAGTGAGTCCCTAGCGGGAGCCTACAATGAGCAGTTCTTC	CAISESLAGAYNEQFF
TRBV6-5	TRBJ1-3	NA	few	TGTGCCAGCAGTTATAGGGAACCTGGAAACACCATATATTTT	CASSYREPGNTIYF
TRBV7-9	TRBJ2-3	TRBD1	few	TGTGCCAGCAGACCCTGGACAGGGAAGACTACAGATACGCAGTATTTT	CASRPWTGKTTDTQYF
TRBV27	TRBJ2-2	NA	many	TGTGCCAGCAGTTTATTTGGGGTCGGGAACACCGGGGAGCTGTTTTTT	CASSLFGVGNTGELFF
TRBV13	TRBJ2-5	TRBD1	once	TGTGCCAGCAGTACATATCAGGGGGCGAAACGAGAGACCCAGTACTTC	CASSTYQGAKRETQYF
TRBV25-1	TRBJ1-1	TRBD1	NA	TGTGCCAGCACCCGGACAGGGGTGGGTGAAGCTTTCTTT	CASTRTGVGEAFF
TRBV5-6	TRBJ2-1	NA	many	TGTGCCAGCAGCGTCACTGTCGGAAACCCCAGCTCCTACAATGAGCAGTTCTTC	CASSVTVGNPSSYNEQFF
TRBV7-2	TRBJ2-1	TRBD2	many	TGTGCCAGCAGCTTAGGAGGGACTAGCGGGAGATTCTACAATGAGCAGTTCTTC	CASSLGGTSGRFYNEQFF
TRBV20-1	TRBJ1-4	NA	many	TGCAGTGCTAGAGAAAAGCTTGAAAAACTGTTTTTT	CSAREKLEKLFF
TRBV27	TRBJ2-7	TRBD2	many	TGTGCCAGCAGTCCTATAGCGGGAGGGCCTCAGCAGTACTTC	CASSPIAGGPQQYF
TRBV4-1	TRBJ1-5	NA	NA	TGCGCCAGCAGCCAAGTCGGTGCCGGCAGCCATCAGCCCCAGCATTTT	CASSQVGAGSHQPQHF
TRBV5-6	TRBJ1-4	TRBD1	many	TGTGCCAGCAGCGCTTACAGGGGGCGAAGTGAAAAACTGTTTTTT	CASSAYRGRSEKLFF
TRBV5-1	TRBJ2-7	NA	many	TGTGCCAGCAGTTACGGGCGCGAGCAGTACTTC	CASSYGREQYF
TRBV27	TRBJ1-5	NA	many	TGTGCCAGCAGGCCTCTTCCATTTGGGAACAATCAGCCCCAGCATTTT	CASRPLPFGNNQPQHF
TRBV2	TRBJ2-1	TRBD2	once	TGTGCCAGCAGTGAGAGGACTAGCGGGAGAGCTGAGCAGTTCTTC	CASSERTSGRAEQFF
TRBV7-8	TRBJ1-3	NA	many	TGTGCCAGCAGCTCTAACGTGGGAAACACCATATATTTT	CASSSNVGNTIYF
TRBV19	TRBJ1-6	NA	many	TGTGCCAGTAGTATAGGGTTAGAAATGACTGGGAATTCACCCCTCCACTTT	CASSIGLEMTGNSPLHF